Below are 28 T cell receptor beta chains sequenced from a single sample in a study of CD8+CD57+ T cells in acquired aplastic anemia. Patients who underwent sequencing had shown CD8+CD57+ cell expansion by flow cytometry. Using genomic DNA as the template, TCR beta VDJ and CDR3 profiling was carried out. In TCRdb, the reads were re-called with MiXCR into one record per CDR3 protein. The sample shows about 470,000 distinct CDR3 sequences, about a third of them seen only once. The sample comprised sorted CD4+, CD8+, or CD8+CD57+ T cells (not recorded which) from PBMCs. The origin of the receptors is a human donor with aplastic anemia.

The CDR3 here is CASSQGHQGSYNEQFF. CDR3 DNA sequence: TGCGCCAGCAGCCAAGGGCACCAGGGCTCCTACAATGAGCAGTTCTTC. V is TRBV4-1 and J is TRBJ2-1, with D maybe TRBD1 (5 bases). Trimming took 1 base from V and 0 from J, leaving 10 bases between them. This CDR3 is built from 16 residues. CDR1 and CDR2 from the germline V gene are MGHRA and YSYEKL.

The gene calls are TRBV20-1 and TRBJ2-3; D is undetermined. The CDR3 length is 15 residues. Germline V gene lookup returns CDR1 DFQATT and CDR2 SNEGSKA (reference sequence). Between the trimmed V and J ends, which lost 0 bases and 4 bases, there was a span of 14 bases. The CDR3 region has the DNA TGCAGTGCTAGAGATCCCCTCCATTCGTCAGATACGCAGTATTTT. Its protein product is CSARDPLHSSDTQYF.

The chain has TRBV6-1 and TRBJ1-2; tentatively, D is TRBD1 (5 bases). The CDR3 sequence is 15 residues long. Germline V lookup: CDR1 MNHNS, CDR2 SASEGT. V lost 6 bases and J lost 4, with 18 bases in between. CDR3 nucleotide sequence: TGTGCCAGCAGCCACGGCGTCAGGGTAGGCTATGGCTACACCTTC. Protein: CASSHGVRVGYGYTF.

This clonotype was recorded at least ten times. This chain uses TRBV11-2 with TRBJ1-2, with D perhaps matching TRBD1 (6 bases). The CDR3 is 14 residues long. V lost 4 bases to trimming and J lost 7 bases, with 16 bases between them. Per the germline V gene, CDR1 is SGHAT and CDR2 is FQNNGV. This CDR3 is CASSSYGGRSGYTF. Written as DNA, the CDR3 is TGTGCCAGCAGCTCGTACGGGGGGCGCTCTGGCTACACCTTC.

The chain recombines TRBV12-3 or TRBV12-4 with TRBJ1-1; D is perhaps TRBD1 (5 bases). Trimming removed 0 bases from V and 8 bases from J, with 7 bases in between. The CDR3 length is 12 residues. CDR3 coding DNA: TGTGCCAGCAGTTTAGCGGGGCGGGAAGCTTTCTTT. Amino acids: CASSLAGREAFF.

The CDR3 sequence is CASRDRREWDGYTF. CDR3 sequence (DNA): TGTGCCAGCAGGGACCGTAGGGAATGGGATGGCTACACCTTC. The V and J genes are TRBV2 and TRBJ1-2; D gene unclear. The CDR3 contains 14 residues. The germline V gene encodes CDR1 SNHLY and CDR2 FYNNEI. Trimming stripped 6 bases from V and 6 bases from J, with 17 bases between.

This clonotype showed up just a few times. V gene TRBV6-1 combines with J gene TRBJ1-2, with 7 bases that match TRBD1. The germline V gene has CDR1 MNHNS and CDR2 SASEGT. The CDR3 has 14 amino acids. V trimming: 6 bases; J trimming: 4 bases; junction bases outside the gene matches: 8. The CDR3 reads CASRTRQGGYGYTF. Here the CDR3 DNA reads TGTGCCAGCAGGACCAGACAGGGAGGCTATGGCTACACCTTC.

Many counts were recorded for this clonotype. The chain links TRBV4-1 to TRBJ1-2; the D gene is possibly TRBD1 (5 bases). V was shortened by 3 bases and J by 5 bases, with 16 bases between the two germline ends. Germline CDR1 MGHRA, CDR2 YSYEKL. The CDR3 is 15 residues long. The CDR3 region is CASSQEGSEWYGYTF. The CDR3 coding sequence is TGCGCCAGCAGCCAGGAGGGGTCGGAGTGGTATGGCTACACCTTC.

With regard to this clonotype: The junction shows a germline mismatch at one end, possibly a read error. This rearrangement joins TRBV2 to TRBJ2-7; 7 nucleotides match TRBD1. The CDR3 spans 13 residues. The germline gives CDR1 SNHLY, CDR2 FYNNEI. The CDR3 loop is CAGGRGTDYGQYF. CDR3 bases: TGTGCCGGAGGTAGAGGGACAGACTACGGGCAGTACTTC. Supplemented by reference TRBV2 and TRBJ2-7, the full variable domain reads EPEVTQTPSHQVTQMGQEVILRCVPISNHLYFYWYRQILGQKVEFLVSFYNNEISEKSEIFDDQFSVERPDGSNFTLKIRSTKLEDSAMYFCAGGRGTDYGQYFGPGTRLTVT.

This clonotype came up many times. The J gene is TRBJ1-3, the V gene TRBV19, with no clear D. With 5 bases removed from V and 0 bases from J, the gap between germline ends came to 2 bases. This CDR3 has 12 residues. In germline, CDR1 is LNHDA, CDR2 SQIVND (reference sequence). The CDR3 loop reads CASSDSGNTIYF. Written as DNA, the CDR3 is TGTGCCAGTAGTGACTCTGGAAACACCATATATTTT. The variable domain in full, completed from reference TRBV19 and TRBJ1-3, reads DGGITQSPKYLFRKEGQNVTLSCEQNLNHDAMYWYRQDPGQGLRLIYYSQIVNDFQKGDIAEGYSVSREKKESFPLTVTSAQKNPTAFYLCASSDSGNTIYFGEGSWLTVV.

This clonotype was observed many times. The chain has TRBV9 and TRBJ2-1; D is ambiguous. Germline V gives CDR1 SGDLS, CDR2 YYNGEE. V dropped 4 bases and J dropped 8 bases, with 7 bases sitting between them. The CDR3 runs 11 residues. This chain's CDR3 is CASSYGHEQFF. The CDR3 nucleotides read TGTGCCAGCAGCTACGGGCATGAGCAGTTCTTC.

V and J are TRBV7-9 and TRBJ2-3; D remains ambiguous. The CDR3 runs 13 residues. V lost 3 bases to trimming and J lost 6 bases, with 10 bases between them. Per germline, CDR1 SEHNR and CDR2 FQNEAQ (reference sequence). Written as DNA, the CDR3 is TGTGCCAGCAGCTTTGTAGTGATGGATACGCAGTATTTT. It translates to CASSFVVMDTQYF.

Concerning this clonotype: A much larger clone differs by one base, so this may be a read error. This chain connects TRBV20-1 to TRBJ1-5, with TRBD1 as a possible D gene (6 bases). Germline V gives CDR1 DFQATT, CDR2 SNEGSKA (reference sequence). V was cut by 2 bases and J by 3 bases, with 8 bases left in between. The CDR3 extends over 13 amino acids. CDR3 in amino acids: CSARTGNNQPQHF. Here the CDR3 DNA reads TGCAGTGCTAGAACAGGGAACAATCAGCCCCAGCATTTT.

The rearrangement joins TRBV6-1 to TRBJ1-6; 10 bases are a match to TRBD1. The CDR3 sequence is 16 residues long. The trim removed 6 bases at V and 6 bases at J, leaving 8 bases unmatched. Germline lookup yields CDR1 MNHNS and CDR2 SASEGT. As DNA, the CDR3 is TGTGCCAGCAGGCGGACAGGGGGTAGTTTTAATTCACCCCTCCACTTT. Translation: CASRRTGGSFNSPLHF.

Comments on this clonotype: The CDR3 carries no conserved terminal phenylalanine or tryptophan, so it likely arises from a read error. This chain uses TRBV29-1 with TRBJ2-6; TRBD1 aligns across 7 bases. The CDR3 has 15 residues. CDR1 and CDR2 from the germline V gene are SQVTM and ANQGSEA. The DNA for the CDR3 is TGCAGCGTCGAAGGAGACAGGGCTGGGGCCAACGTCCTGACTTCC. Translating gives CSVEGDRAGANVLTS.

The chain couples TRBV7-9 to TRBJ2-1, with 8 bases lining up with TRBD1. CDR1 SEHNR and CDR2 FQNEAQ come from the germline V gene (reference sequence). J lost 8 bases, V lost 7 bases, and 4 bases had no gene match. The CDR3 extends over 12 amino acids. The CDR3 region is CASIGDRYEQFF. The CDR3 bases are TGTGCCAGCATCGGGGACAGGTATGAGCAGTTCTTC.

The sample holds a few counts of this clonotype. J is TRBJ2-7 and V is TRBV5-6, with D tentatively TRBD1 (7 bases). Germline CDR1 and CDR2: SGHDT and YYEEEE. V was shortened by 0 bases and J by 12 bases, with 19 bases between the two germline ends. The CDR3 length is 14 residues. The CDR3 spells CASSLADRNSGWYF. For the CDR3, the DNA is TGTGCCAGCAGCTTGGCGGACAGGAACAGCGGGTGGTACTTC.

Points on this clonotype: Likely a read error: the CDR3 ends without its conserved phenylalanine or tryptophan. The rearrangement joins TRBV6-2 or TRBV6-3 to TRBJ2-1, with D maybe TRBD2 (6 bases). The CDR3 has 13 amino acids. Germline V CDR1 and CDR2: MNHEY, SVGEGT. The V end was cut by 9 bases, the J end by 6 bases, with 15 bases between. CDR3 DNA sequence: TGTGCCAGTCGGAGGGCGGGGAGCAATGAGCAGTTCCTC. This gives the protein CASRRAGSNEQFL.

There are a few counts of this clonotype. V gene TRBV27 combines with J gene TRBJ1-1; D gene unclear. The CDR3 has 13 residues. V dropped 1 base and J dropped 4 bases, with 7 bases sitting between them. Germline CDR1 MNHEY, CDR2 SMNVEV (reference sequence). For the CDR3, the DNA is TGTGCCAGCAGTTTATATTCGGTCACTGAAGCTTTCTTT. The encoded protein is CASSLYSVTEAFF.

About this clonotype: This may be a read error: a much more frequent sequence differs by one nucleotide. The chain carries TRBV9 and TRBJ1-2; unclear D gene. The V and J ends lost 2 bases and 4 bases respectively, with 12 bases between them. Germline-derived CDR1 and CDR2 are SGDLS and YYNGEE. This CDR3 is 14 amino acids long. CDR3 sequence: CASSVATASYGYTF. CDR3 nucleotide sequence: TGTGCCAGCAGCGTGGCAACAGCCAGCTATGGCTACACCTTC.

The V call is TRBV25-1, the J call TRBJ1-2, with 7 positions matching TRBD1. This CDR3 spans 15 amino acids. Germline-derived CDR1 and CDR2 are MGHDK and SYGVNS. With V trimmed by 5 bases and J by 4 bases, 10 bases remained unmatched. As DNA, the CDR3 is TGTGCCAGCAGTTTTAGAGGCAGGGGGGGCTATGGCTACACCTTC. This translates into CASSFRGRGGYGYTF.

This chain links TRBV9 with TRBJ2-7, with D tentatively TRBD2 (5 bases). Germline-derived CDR1 and CDR2 are SGDLS and YYNGEE. Trimming shortened V by 2 bases and J by 2 bases, and 11 bases separated the two germline ends. The length of the CDR3 is 14 residues. The CDR3 DNA follows: TGTGCCAGCAGCGTTGTCGAGGGAACCTACGAGCAGTACTTC. It is translated as CASSVVEGTYEQYF. The full variable domain, completed using reference TRBV9 and TRBJ2-7, is DSGVTQTPKHLITATGQRVTLRCSPRSGDLSVYWYQQSLDQGLQFLIQYYNGEERAKGNILERFSAQQFPDLHSELNLSSLELGDSALYFCASSVVEGTYEQYFGPGTRLTVT.

J is TRBJ2-7 and V is TRBV5-1; 9 nucleotides agree with TRBD1. The V gene end was trimmed by 3 bases and the J gene end by 6 bases; junction bases not matched to a gene: 10. Germline V gene sequence: CDR1 SGHRS, CDR2 YFSETQ. The CDR3 spans 15 residues. This chain's CDR3 is CASSWEVGQGREQYF. In DNA, the CDR3 is TGCGCCAGCAGCTGGGAAGTAGGACAGGGGCGCGAGCAGTACTTC.

This clonotype was picked up many times. The chain has TRBV19 and TRBJ1-1, with 9 bases identical to TRBD1. V was pared by 7 bases and J by 5 bases, with 5 bases of the junction left unmatched. Germline-derived CDR1 and CDR2 are LNHDA and SQIVND (reference sequence). This CDR3 is 13 amino acids long. For the CDR3, the DNA is TGTGCCAGTACCGGGACAGGGTGGACTGAAGCTTTCTTT. Amino acid sequence: CASTGTGWTEAFF.

CDR3 in amino acids: CASSARGFEQYF. In DNA, the CDR3 is TGTGCCAGCAGTGCCAGGGGGTTCGAGCAGTACTTC. The chain joins TRBV2 to TRBJ2-7; TRBD1 agrees at 7 bases. CDR3 length: 12 residues. V lost 4 bases, J lost 6 bases, and 3 bases stayed unmatched. Germline CDR1 is SNHLY and CDR2 is FYNNEI.

The V and J genes are TRBV2 and TRBJ1-5; no clear D gene. The CDR3 is made up of 14 amino acids. V was pared by 6 bases and J by 2 bases, with 11 bases between. Germline-derived CDR1 and CDR2 are SNHLY and FYNNEI. CDR3 sequence reads: CASSKGKGNQPQHF. CDR3 nucleotide sequence: TGTGCCAGCAGCAAAGGGAAGGGCAATCAGCCCCAGCATTTT.

The chain combines TRBV6-1 with TRBJ2-1, with D possibly matching TRBD1 (6 bases). CDR1 is MNHNS and CDR2 is SASEGT in the germline V gene. CDR3 size: 15 residues. Trimming removed 5 bases at V and 1 base at J, with 12 bases between. CDR3 in DNA: TGTGCCAGCAGTCCCTGGGACATATCCTACAATGAGCAGTTCTTC. Amino acid sequence: CASSPWDISYNEQFF.

In this sample, this clonotype turned up a few times. The rearrangement joins TRBV6-1 to TRBJ2-7, with 9 bases identical to TRBD2. Per germline, CDR1 MNHNS and CDR2 SASEGT. Trimming cost V 9 bases and J 3 bases; bases outside gene matches: 6. CDR3 size: 13 residues. The CDR3 sequence is CARIATSGYEQYF. CDR3 DNA: TGTGCCAGAATTGCGACTAGCGGCTACGAGCAGTACTTC.